This TCR beta chain originates from a study of blood T cells in healthy people across ages (dated by TCRdb to between 2015 and 2017). With respect to the entire study: Template switching captured roughly one uniquely barcoded TCR beta cDNA molecule per two T cells in model experiments. To track age-related changes in TCR beta repertoire diversity, the study relied on deep sequencing normalized with unique cDNA molecular identifiers. The donors were divided into four age groups: young (average approximately 17 years), middle-aged (about 40), aged (approximately 64) and long-lived (82). Donors of different ages were randomly distributed across sequencing lanes to avoid experimental bias. Using the same blood draw, the study looked at two additional independent replicas of 1 million unique cDNA reads for two donors, one aged 18 to 30 and the other aged 80 or older. The study at large found these results: A strong correlation was found between observed TCR beta diversity and the percentage of naive T cells measured by flow cytometry. Compared with the aged group, more naive CD4+ T cells, fewer expanded clones and increased TCR diversity were shown by the long-lived group, suggesting age selection. Estimates of total diversity based on one million sequenced T cells were considered lower bounds and underestimates. As age increased, observed TCR beta diversity per million T cells dropped in a roughly linear way, and a significant reduction was already evident by age 40. Conclusive comparison of naive and antigen-experienced compartments was prevented by the profiling of bulk unsorted PBMCs. Because the CMV infection status of the donors was unknown, age-related changes in expanded clonotypes may potentially have been confounded.

To prepare the library, 5' RACE was applied. Data came from an Illumina HiSeq 2500. A second PCR of roughly 7 to 12 cycles was run with a J-beta primer mix and a sample-barcoded 5' primer. A template-switch 5' adaptor carrying 12 random nucleotides introduced a unique molecular identifier onto each TCR beta cDNA molecule. Each sample yielded at least 3 million CDR3-containing paired-end reads. First-strand cDNA synthesis was performed from all RNA using the Mint cDNA synthesis kit, with priming by a TRBC-specific oligonucleotide. Following uracil-DNA glycosylase treatment, a first 18-cycle PCR with universal primers M1SS and BC2_uni_R was performed on all cDNA. The original methods were these. Normalization of each sample was performed by random selection of 1 million high-quality reads, each carrying a distinct molecular identifier. Instead of being binned into consensus sequences, reads that shared molecular identifiers were thrown out. MiTCR, run with a Q25 quality threshold and the strictest error-elimination algorithm, handled CDR3 identification, clonotype clustering and error correction. Lower-bound total TCR beta diversity was estimated with a nonparametric unseen species model using Euler transformation. The public sequencing data were trimmed at Q25 with fastp and processed into clonotypes with MiXCR by TCRdb, which kept only in-frame beta chains. CDR3 protein sequences are deduplicated, and each keeps its most common genes and DNA. None of the V and J calls come from the authors' own analysis; TCRdb made them. Present in this sample are 600,000 to 650,000 distinct CDR3 sequences, 58% of which were seen just once. The top ten hold 30% to 40% of the sample.

The donors were about 40 Caucasian individuals from Russia, aged roughly 6 to 90 years, who were systemically healthy. Roughly 10 milliliters of peripheral blood were drawn from each donor into EDTA-treated Vacutainer tubes. Ficoll-Paque density-gradient centrifugation was used to isolate PBMCs, with at least 6.5 million obtained per sample. Trizol reagent was used to extract total RNA from the PBMCs, yielding at least 6 micrograms per sample. For every donor, flow cytometry on a PBMC aliquot measured the percentage of naive CD45RAhigh/CD27high T cells. Note on this clonotype: Its antigen specificity is not known. No qualities accompany the bases; no much larger clone lies one base away.

The CDR3 measures 14 amino acids from cysteine to phenylalanine. The entry retains the CDR3 DNA only, 42 bases that are in frame from base 1. CDR1 and CDR2 are drawn from the germline V gene (reference sequence): MNHNY, SVGAGI. The sample taken for sequencing was blood. This receptor was obtained from a man in his sixties in good health. The chain employs TRBV6-6 and TRBJ2-4, and 11 junction bases match TRBD2. Gene TRBJ2-7 matches the end of the DNA better, so the J call may be wrong. The bases are TGTGCCAGCAGTTCGGCTAGCGGGGGGTACGAGCAGTACTTC. It encodes CASSSASGGYEQYF.